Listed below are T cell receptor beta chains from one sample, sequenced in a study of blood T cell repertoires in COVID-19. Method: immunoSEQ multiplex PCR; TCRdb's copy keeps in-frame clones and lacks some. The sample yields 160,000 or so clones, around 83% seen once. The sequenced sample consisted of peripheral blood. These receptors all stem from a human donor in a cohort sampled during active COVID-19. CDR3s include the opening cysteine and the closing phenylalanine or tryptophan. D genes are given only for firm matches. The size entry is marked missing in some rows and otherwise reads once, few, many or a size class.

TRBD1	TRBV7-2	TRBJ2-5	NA	CASSFGDRHQETQYF	TGTGCCAGCAGCTTCGGGGACAGGCACCAAGAGACCCAGTACTTC
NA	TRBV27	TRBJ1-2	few	CASSFRGGYGYTF	TGTGCCAGCAGTTTTAGGGGTGGCTATGGCTACACCTTC
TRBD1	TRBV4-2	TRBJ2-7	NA	CASSQEEDRLYEQYF	TGTGCCAGCAGCCAAGAGGAGGACAGGCTCTACGAGCAGTACTTC
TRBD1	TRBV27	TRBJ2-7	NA	CASSLTGGHEQYF	TGTGCCAGCAGTTTGACAGGGGGCCACGAGCAGTACTTC
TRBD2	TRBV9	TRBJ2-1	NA	CASSHRVGLAGGNYNEQFF	TGTGCCAGCAGTCACAGGGTAGGACTAGCGGGAGGTAACTACAATGAGCAGTTCTTC
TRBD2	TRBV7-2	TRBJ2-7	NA	CASSLTSGEFHEQYF	TGTGCCAGCAGCTTGACTAGCGGGGAATTCCACGAGCAGTACTTC
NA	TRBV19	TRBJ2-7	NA	CASSEQGTEQYF	TGTGCCAGTAGTGAGCAGGGTACCGAGCAGTACTTC
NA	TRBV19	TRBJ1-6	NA	CASSYSNSPLHF	TGTGCCAGTAGTTACAGTAATTCACCCCTCCACTTT
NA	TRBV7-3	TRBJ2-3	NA	CASSSTGTSTDTQYF	TGTGCCAGCAGCTCGACAGGCACTAGCACAGATACGCAGTATTTT
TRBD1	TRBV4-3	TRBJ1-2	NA	CASSQEMAPDRMIYGYTF	TGCGCCAGCAGCCAAGAGATGGCGCCGGACAGGATGATCTATGGCTACACCTTC
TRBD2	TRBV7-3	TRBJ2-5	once	CASSSSGRAGETQYF	TGTGCCAGCAGCTCCAGCGGGAGGGCAGGGGAGACCCAGTACTTC
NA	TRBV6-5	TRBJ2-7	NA	CASSRTRDTYEQYF	TGTGCCAGCAGCCGAACCCGGGACACCTACGAGCAGTACTTC
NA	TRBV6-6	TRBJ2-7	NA	CASSYSVAYEQYF	TGTGCCAGCAGTTACAGTGTAGCCTACGAGCAGTACTTC
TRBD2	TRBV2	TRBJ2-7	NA	CASGWTSGAYEQYF	TGTGCCAGCGGATGGACTAGCGGGGCCTACGAGCAGTACTTC
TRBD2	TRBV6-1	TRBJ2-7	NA	CASSEGTSRREQYF	TGTGCCAGCAGTGAAGGGACTAGCCGTCGGGAGCAGTACTTC
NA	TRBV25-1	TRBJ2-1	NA	CASSDGGSSYNEQFF	TGTGCCAGCAGTGATGGGGGGAGCTCCTACAATGAGCAGTTCTTC
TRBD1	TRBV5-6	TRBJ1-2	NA	CASSSGTVYGYTF	TGTGCCAGCAGCTCCGGGACAGTCTATGGCTACACCTTC
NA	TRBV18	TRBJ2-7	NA	CASSPPGGVVGYEQYF	TGTGCCAGCTCACCCCCCGGAGGGGTAGTAGGCTACGAGCAGTACTTC
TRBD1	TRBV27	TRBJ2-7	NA	CASSVGQGAYEQYF	TGTGCCAGCAGTGTAGGACAGGGGGCTTACGAGCAGTACTTC
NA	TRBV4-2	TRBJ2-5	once	CASSQEYSEQETQYF	TGTGCCAGCAGCCAAGAATACAGTGAGCAAGAGACCCAGTACTTC
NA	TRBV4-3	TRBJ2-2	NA	CASSPYSPGELFF	TGCGCCAGCAGCCCATACAGTCCCGGGGAGCTGTTTTTT
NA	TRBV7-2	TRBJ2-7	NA	CASSLVNGIYEQYF	TGTGCCAGCAGCTTAGTAAACGGGATCTACGAGCAGTACTTC
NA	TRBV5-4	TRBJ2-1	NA	CASSLGLHEGNEQFF	TGTGCCAGCAGCTTGGGACTCCATGAGGGCAATGAGCAGTTCTTC
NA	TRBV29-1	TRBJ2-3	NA	CSVEDLTDTQYF	TGCAGCGTTGAAGATCTGACAGATACGCAGTATTTT
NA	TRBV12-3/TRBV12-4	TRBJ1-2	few	CASRRGADGYTF	TGTGCCAGCCGACGTGGGGCAGATGGCTACACCTTC
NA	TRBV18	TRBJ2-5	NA	CASSPPGGRQETQYF	TGTGCCAGCTCTCCTCCCGGGGGGCGCCAAGAGACCCAGTACTTC
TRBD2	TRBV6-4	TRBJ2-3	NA	CASSDYSGSTDTQYF	TGTGCCAGCAGTGACTATAGCGGGAGCACAGATACGCAGTATTTT
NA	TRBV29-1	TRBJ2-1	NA	CSVDLGQEQFF	TGCAGCGTTGACTTAGGACAGGAGCAGTTCTTC
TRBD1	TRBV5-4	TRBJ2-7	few	CASSTPGTGTPYEQYF	TGTGCCAGCAGCACCCCCGGGACAGGGACGCCCTACGAGCAGTACTTC
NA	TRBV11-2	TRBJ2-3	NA	CASSLERSLTDTQYF	TGTGCCAGCAGCTTAGAGAGAAGTCTCACAGATACGCAGTATTTT
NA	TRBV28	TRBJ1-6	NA	CASSFRGGSPLHF	TGTGCCAGCAGTTTCAGGGGCGGGTCACCCCTCCACTTT
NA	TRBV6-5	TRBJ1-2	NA	CATKVGQFWGYTF	TGTGCCACCAAAGTTGGACAGTTCTGGGGCTACACCTTC
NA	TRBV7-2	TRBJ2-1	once	CASSLRGSGLNEQFF	TGTGCCAGCAGCCTTCGGGGGAGTGGACTTAACGAGCAGTTCTTC
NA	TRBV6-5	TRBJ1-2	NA	CASSPGEGIVNGYTF	TGTGCCAGCAGCCCCGGGGAGGGGATTGTGAATGGCTACACCTTC
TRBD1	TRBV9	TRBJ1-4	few	CASSVGGTGGSEKLFF	TGTGCCAGCAGCGTAGGAGGGACAGGGGGGAGTGAAAAACTGTTTTTT
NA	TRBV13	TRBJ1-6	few	CASSSRSDSPLHF	TGTGCCAGCAGCTCCCGGTCCGATTCACCCCTCCACTTT
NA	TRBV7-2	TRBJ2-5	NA	CASSSGGGRETQYF	TGTGCCAGCAGCTCCGGAGGAGGGCGCGAGACCCAGTACTTC
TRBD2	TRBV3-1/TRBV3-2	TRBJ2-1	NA	CASSQDKREGPNEQFF	TGTGCCAGCAGCCAAGATAAACGGGAGGGCCCCAATGAGCAGTTCTTC
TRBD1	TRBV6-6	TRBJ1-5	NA	CASSPGQGINQPQHF	TGTGCCAGCAGTCCGGGACAGGGTATTAATCAGCCCCAGCATTTT
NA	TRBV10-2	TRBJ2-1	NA	CASGGLAGINEQFF	TGCGCCAGCGGGGGCCTAGCAGGTATCAATGAGCAGTTCTTC
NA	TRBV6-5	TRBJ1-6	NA	CASSYPTGSPLHF	TGTGCCAGCAGTTATCCGACAGGATCACCCCTCCACTTT
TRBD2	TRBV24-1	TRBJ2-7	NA	CATSSGSLNEQYF	TGTGCCACCTCTAGCGGGAGTTTGAACGAGCAGTACTTC
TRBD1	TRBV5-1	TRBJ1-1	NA	CASSLGGQGRTEAFF	TGCGCCAGCAGCTTGGGGGGACAGGGGCGCACTGAAGCTTTCTTT